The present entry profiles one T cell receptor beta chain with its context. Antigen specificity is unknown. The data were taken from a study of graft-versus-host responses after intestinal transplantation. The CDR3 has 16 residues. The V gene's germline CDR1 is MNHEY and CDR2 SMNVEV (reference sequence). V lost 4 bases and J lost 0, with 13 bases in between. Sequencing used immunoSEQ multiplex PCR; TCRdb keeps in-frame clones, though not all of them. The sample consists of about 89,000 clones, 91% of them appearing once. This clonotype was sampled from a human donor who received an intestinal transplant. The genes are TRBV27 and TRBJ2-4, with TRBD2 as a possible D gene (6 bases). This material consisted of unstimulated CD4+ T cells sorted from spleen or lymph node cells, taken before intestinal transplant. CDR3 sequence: CASSYREESAKNIQYF. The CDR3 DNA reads TGTGCCAGCAGTTATAGGGAGGAATCAGCCAAAAACATTCAGTACTTC.